This record covers a single TCR beta chain. The antigen remains unidentified. Treatment described: about 20 received Ad26.COV2.S at low or high dose, single or two shots; 5 received placebo; per-sample allocation not given. Day 63 after the first injection of vaccine or placebo was the sampling time. Boston supplied an adult donor aged 18-55 years. Some clones are missing from TCRdb's copy, which holds only in-frame ones; the method was immunoSEQ multiplex PCR. The sample records 440,000 or so clones, 90% being singletons. The sample belongs to a study of Ad26.COV2.S vaccination and SARS-CoV-2 variants. Whole-study context: Donor had been placed in the Ad26.COV2.S arm of the COV1001 trial. Ad26.COV2.S, an intramuscular injection, was given once or twice 56 days apart.

Study results and limitations: It was reported that spike-specific CD8+ and CD4+ T cell responses were substantially broad after vaccination.

The receptor was isolated from a person between 18 and 65 years old who received the Ad26.COV2.S COVID-19 vaccine or a placebo. The material sequenced was peripheral blood, taken in a trial of Ad26.COV2.S vaccine versus placebo.

CDR3 amino acids: CSASTFWTANQETQYF. CDR3 bases: TGCAGTGCTAGTACTTTTTGGACAGCGAACCAAGAGACCCAGTACTTC. This chain joins TRBV20-1 and TRBJ2-5, with D possibly being TRBD1 (6 bases). Germline CDR1 is DFQATT and CDR2 is SNEGSKA (reference sequence). V was clipped by 3 bases and J by 0 bases, with 17 bases between them. The CDR3 is made up of 16 amino acids.